These T cell receptor beta chains were read from a single sample in a study of shared clonotypes between healthy human individuals. Assay used: immunoSEQ multiplex PCR; TCRdb lists only in-frame clones, some missing. The data show 700,000 or so clones, about two thirds seen once. The specimen was memory CD4+ T cells sorted from blood. The receptor source for this set is a woman aged 25 to 39 in good health. Both conserved end residues are part of each CDR3.

cdr3_aa,v_call
CASRPSGPGARAFF,TRBV2
CASIRLAGGIRETQYF,TRBV21-1
CASSQDRNSGNTIYF,TRBV4-1
CASRGQVYNEQYF,TRBV19
CASSGCDRDSYEQYF,TRBV23-1
CASSELGGAPYEQYF,TRBV19
CASSQDNAVGYF,TRBV14
CASNRQQETQYF,TRBV7-2
CASRQGLGANVLTF,TRBV6-5
CASSGLGVVYF,TRBV2
CASSATAYEQYF,TRBV6-1
CTSSGGRHPYEQYF,TRBV1
CASSDTGGAGTGELFF,TRBV10-1
CASCDVLGDTQYF,TRBV10-2
CASSFSGIQETQYF,TRBV5-6
CASSRDSNEKLFF,TRBV11-2
CASSVNLFPDTSVF,TRBV11-2
CASSESLGSNTEAFF,TRBV10-1
CASSITGDPDTQYF,TRBV19
CASSKLAGVYNEQFF,TRBV7-9
CASSFGDTEAFF,TRBV5-1
CASSPRSGRARETQYF,TRBV18
CSVAPSGNEQFF,TRBV29-1
CASSPTGTANTEAFF,TRBV14
CASSPPPRQPQHF,TRBV28
CASSFRQGDTGELFF,TRBV7-9
CASSLKGTGDTGELFF,TRBV5-6
CASRTTLRGATFGYTF,TRBV28
CASSLEGDTTYEQYF,TRBV13
CASTLRNVGVAKKLFF,TRBV28
CASSLAAGERSYEQYF,TRBV5-4
CASSPTGATNEKLFF,TRBV18
CASSGGGRDSYEQYF,TRBV2
CASSGSGSPQYF,TRBV27
CASSPRGHNEKLFF,TRBV18
CASSQGQGAHGYTF,TRBV28
CASRWDQSTGELFF,TRBV6-4
CASSPSGQGSYGYTF,TRBV18
CASSIGTVPNQPQHF,TRBV18
CASSFQSGSPYEQYF,TRBV27
CAASSRWESEQYF,TRBV6-1
CASSPTANYGYTF,TRBV18
CASSPTGGLYEQYF,TRBV18
CASSSSPGPNGYTF,TRBV28
CASTEQNMNTEAFF,TRBV5-1
CSVERAGGLYGDTQYF,TRBV29-1
CASKEGGVGSGANVLTF,TRBV6-4
CASSDVGSLAHQPQHF,TRBV6-1
CASSYSTWVNTEAFF,TRBV6-5
CASSLTGPLAIYGYTF,TRBV28
CAISESTGGAGTEAFF,TRBV10-3
CASSESVSGPLFYEQYF,TRBV25-1
CASRPGLYTDTQYF,TRBV10-2
CASSYGTGDYGYTF,TRBV6-5
CASSSQGAEDTEAFF,TRBV5-1